This T cell receptor beta chain appears in the sequencing data of a study of long-term antiretroviral therapy in people with HIV (dated by TCRdb to 2021 to 2024). For the wider study: The earliest samples were collected about a decade before the 2015 WHO recommendation for immediate ART, when ART was typically delayed until CD4 counts fell. Whether ART initiation and durable HIV suppression were associated with changes in peripheral blood TRB repertoire composition and diversity was tested in a retrospective serial study. The cohort contributed about 190 cryopreserved PBMC samples from 30 adults with confirmed HIV infection, collected serially over a mean of approximately 6 years (range 1-12). Eleven of the 30 participants with HIV were female. No cross-contamination during QIAcube processing turned up in test extractions that ran a monoclonal T-cell line alongside some 34 polyclonal samples.

Participants were included only if at least one PBMC sample before ART initiation and at least two post-ART samples were available. Every participant with HIV received treatment in the United States of America. Cryopreserved samples of about 0.95-10 million PBMC were thawed and washed before DNA extraction. At the time of the earliest PBMC sample for each participant with HIV, ages ranged from roughly 20 to 54 years. PBMC samples were contributed by each participant from 1-4 timepoints before ART initiation and 2-8 timepoints after ART initiation, with a median of 7 samples. Serial HIV viral load, CD4+ T-cell count, ART history and demographic data were obtained for every participant. Using a Qiagen kit on a QIAcube, genomic DNA was extracted from unsorted PBMC, with samples processed in batches of 12. The CDR3 starts with the cysteine, ends with the phenylalanine, and has 15 residues. Only the CDR3 part of the read is kept: 45 bases, read in frame from the first base. V is cut by 0 bases and J by 3 bases, and the space between the germline ends is 14 bases. According to the germline V gene, CDR1 reads SQVTM and CDR2 reads ANQGSEA.

What the research found in general, with its limitations: Because pre-ART samples had limited cell numbers, profiling was done on unsorted PBMC rather than on sorted CD4+ and CD8+ T cells. Narrower CDR3 length ranges were observed in HIV repertoires than in controls, and an antigen-experienced repertoire with only a slight naive shift after ART was suggested by the network structure. Expanded TRB clones identified before ART initiation dominated the repertoire across all time points, though the dominance fluctuated and decreased in many PLHIV after ART. The samples span the years 2004 to 2017, and the ART regimens used may be less effective than current regimens. A significant increase in TRB diversity was found to be associated with ART initiation, although TRB diversity was observed to remain significantly below that of transplant donor controls even after long-term ART. Limited PBMC availability meant only the TCR beta chain was sequenced, without alpha chain pairing. No data were available on ART adherence, viral resistance or therapy changes, limiting inferences about post-ART repertoire changes.

The immunoSEQ hsTCRB v3.0 assay was used at survey level resolution for TRB variable region sequencing. The target sequencing depth for TRB was about 40,000-50,000 T-cell genomes per sample. TRB libraries were pooled and sequenced on an Illumina MiSeq using a v3 150-cycle kit. Regarding the original processing steps: Repertoire analysis was run in R within a reproducible Nextflow workflow that covered QC, data transformation and analysis. Custom analyses were implemented in LymphoSeq2, an R package for AIRR-Seq data exploration. A handful of samples that produced fewer than 5000 total TRB sequences were removed, so some 180 HIV repertoires were analyzed. Among the roughly 200 retained HIV repertoires, more than 55 were collected before ART initiation and some 130 after ART initiation. Repertoires were downsampled to 5000 TRB nucleotide sequences, and summary statistics were averaged over 100 downsampling iterations. The analysis kept only TRB sequences whose CDR3 regions were at least seven amino acids long. Diversity was measured with a Shannon entropy-derived clonality score and the Gini coefficient. In repertoire networks, the top 5000 CDR3 amino acid sequences were linked whenever an edit distance of one separated two sequences. For TRB CDR3 amino acid sequences, GLIPH2 was used to predict antigen specificity groups and MHC restriction. To flag known CMV, EBV, HIV or tissue antigen associations, CDR3 amino acid sequences were matched against VDJdb and McPAS-TCR. Pre-ART, post-ART and control groups were compared with Wilcoxon signed-rank tests and Holm-Bonferroni correction. TCRdb mirrors the immuneACCESS table, restricted to in-frame sequences. Some clones are absent from its copies; in checked studies, under half trace to an unresolved V gene, and the reason for the others is unknown. V, J and clone size are those of that table, while D and trimming were read from the DNA. This sample gives under 50,000 clones in total; more than 70% of them show up just once. The ten largest clones add up to 4.5% to 6% of the sample.

The sample holds one count of this clone. This receptor's antigen is unknown. No qualities accompany the bases; no much larger clone lies one base away. This TCR was sampled from a woman aged 50 to 60 with HIV. This chain is built from TRBV29-1 and TRBJ1-2; D gene: possibly TRBD1, on 6 matching bases. The sequences come from unsorted PBMCs, collected 3.1 years after starting antiretroviral therapy. The nucleotide sequence reads as follows: TGCAGCGTTGAAGATCGCTCCAGGGGCTACTATGGCTACACCTTC. This codes for CSVEDRSRGYYGYTF.